These T cell receptor beta chains were read from a single sample in a study of blood T cell repertoires in COVID-19. Some clones are missing from TCRdb's copy, which holds only in-frame ones; the method was immunoSEQ multiplex PCR. The sample lists 100,000 or so clones, less than 90% occurring once. Input material: peripheral blood. Every receptor here comes from a middle-aged man with acute or convalescent COVID-19. Both conserved end residues are part of each CDR3. A D gene is named only where the DNA matches it firmly. Clone size is given for some rows only: seen once, a few or many times, or a class if the clone is expanded.

J gene	CDR3 length	V gene	D gene	clone size	CDR3 DNA	CDR3 protein
TRBJ1-2	16	TRBV25-1	TRBD1	NA	TGTGCCAGCAGTGATCCTCGGACAGGGGGCGTCTATGGCTACACCTTC	CASSDPRTGGVYGYTF
TRBJ1-3	18	TRBV7-6	NA	NA	TGTGCCAGCAGCCCACCGAGGGTGGGGAGAAAGGGTGGAAACACCATATATTTT	CASSPPRVGRKGGNTIYF
TRBJ2-5	15	TRBV11-2	NA	few	TGTGCCAGCAGCTTACTTGTGGGGGCGACAGAGACCCAGTACTTC	CASSLLVGATETQYF
TRBJ2-1	16	TRBV4-2	TRBD2	NA	TGTGCCAGCAGCCAAGCCCCGACTAGCGGGAACAATGAGCAGTTCTTC	CASSQAPTSGNNEQFF
TRBJ2-1	15	TRBV27	NA	once	TGTGCCAGCAGCGCCGGGAGCGTAGGGTACAATGAGCAGTTCTTC	CASSAGSVGYNEQFF
TRBJ1-1	19	TRBV3-1/TRBV3-2	TRBD1	NA	TGTGCCAGCAGCCATCGGCCGACAGGGGGGGCGAGGATTGGGTCTGAAGCTTTCTTT	CASSHRPTGGARIGSEAFF
TRBJ1-2	17	TRBV5-1	TRBD1	NA	TGCGCCAGCAGCTTCTCCGGGACAGGGGGGTTTAACTATGGCTACACCTTC	CASSFSGTGGFNYGYTF
TRBJ1-2	14	TRBV6-6	NA	NA	TGTGCCAGCGGGGCCATTCTAACCTTGGGTGGCTACACCTTC	CASGAILTLGGYTF
TRBJ1-5	17	TRBV5-8	TRBD1	NA	TGTGCCAGCAGCTTGGGACAGGGGGCCTATAGCAATCAGCCCCAGCATTTT	CASSLGQGAYSNQPQHF
TRBJ2-1	15	TRBV5-1	TRBD1	NA	TGCGCCAGCAGCTTCCACCGGGACAGGGTCAATGAGCAGTTCTTC	CASSFHRDRVNEQFF
TRBJ1-1	14	TRBV5-1	NA	few	TGCGCCAGCGCCAATTGGGCTGGGAACACTGAAGCTTTCTTT	CASANWAGNTEAFF
TRBJ1-1	13	TRBV13	NA	NA	TGTGCCAGCAGTCTACAGGGAGGGACTGAAGCTTTCTTT	CASSLQGGTEAFF
TRBJ2-2	15	TRBV3-1/TRBV3-2	TRBD1	NA	TGTGCCAGCAGCTCGGACAGGGGCGCGACCGGGGAGCTGTTTTTT	CASSSDRGATGELFF
TRBJ2-2	15	TRBV27	TRBD2	NA	TGTGCCAGCAGAAAAGCGGGAACCGGCGACGGGGAGCTGTTTTTT	CASRKAGTGDGELFF
TRBJ1-1	17	TRBV5-4	NA	NA	TGTGCCAGCAGCTCCCCTTGGGGGCCTGACATGAACACTGAAGCTTTCTTT	CASSSPWGPDMNTEAFF
TRBJ1-3	14	TRBV9	NA	NA	TGTGCCAGCAGCGCCGACTACTGGGGAAACACCATATATTTT	CASSADYWGNTIYF
TRBJ1-2	11	TRBV24-1	NA	few	TGTGCCACCAGGCAGTTCTATGGCTACACCTTC	CATRQFYGYTF
TRBJ1-1	15	TRBV4-1	TRBD1	NA	TGCGCCAGCAGCCAGACTGGACAGGGCCCCACTGAAGCTTTCTTT	CASSQTGQGPTEAFF
TRBJ2-1	13	TRBV2	TRBD2	NA	TGTGCCAGCACTAGCGGGAACCACAATGAGCAGTTCTTC	CASTSGNHNEQFF
TRBJ2-2	13	TRBV12-3/TRBV12-4	NA	NA	TGTGCCAGCAGAAATCTAGGAACCGGGGAGCTGTTTTTT	CASRNLGTGELFF
TRBJ2-1	12	TRBV30	TRBD2	NA	TGTGCCGGGTGGGTTGGCGGGAGTGAGCAGTTCTTC	CAGWVGGSEQFF
TRBJ2-1	15	TRBV7-2	TRBD1	NA	TGTGCCAGCAGCCAACAGGGGGCTACCTACAATGAGCAGTTCTTC	CASSQQGATYNEQFF
TRBJ2-2	17	TRBV2	TRBD2	once	TGTGCCAGCAGAATATCAGCGGGAGGGCCAGTGACCGGGGAGCTGTTTTTT	CASRISAGGPVTGELFF
TRBJ1-1	12	TRBV12-3/TRBV12-4	NA	NA	TGTGCCAGCAGTTTCGTGAACACTGAAGCTTTCTTT	CASSFVNTEAFF
TRBJ2-7	15	TRBV28	NA	NA	TGTGCCAGCAGTCAAACTCAGGGTCACTACTACGAGCAGTACTTC	CASSQTQGHYYEQYF
TRBJ1-3	15	TRBV10-3	TRBD1	NA	TGTGCCATCAGTGGGCCTGGACAGGACTTAAACACCATATATTTT	CAISGPGQDLNTIYF
TRBJ2-7	14	TRBV20-1	NA	NA	TGCAGTGCTAGTATCGATGGCGGGGTTAGCCAGCAGTACTTC	CSASIDGGVSQQYF
TRBJ1-3	17	TRBV10-3	TRBD1	NA	TGTGCCATCAGTTATCGGGACAGGGCTTTCTCTGGAAACACCATATATTTT	CAISYRDRAFSGNTIYF
TRBJ1-2	14	TRBV3-1/TRBV3-2	NA	NA	TGTGCCAGCAGCCAAAATTTTGGCAGCTATGGCTACACCTTC	CASSQNFGSYGYTF
TRBJ1-3	13	TRBV7-2	NA	NA	TGTGCCAGCAGCTTAGCCAGGGGAAACACCATATATTTT	CASSLARGNTIYF
TRBJ1-1	17	TRBV10-3	TRBD1	once	TGTGCCATCAGTGAACCGCCCGGACAGGGCTGGATCACTGAAGCTTTCTTT	CAISEPPGQGWITEAFF
TRBJ1-1	14	TRBV30	NA	NA	TGTGCCTGGAGTCCTCTCCTGGGGGGCACTGAAGCTTTCTTT	CAWSPLLGGTEAFF
TRBJ1-1	14	TRBV19	TRBD1	NA	TGTGCCAGTAGACCCCCGGGACAGGGCAGTGAAGCTTTCTTT	CASRPPGQGSEAFF
TRBJ2-3	14	TRBV6-5	TRBD1	NA	TGTGCCAGCGCCCTAGGGACAGGCACAGATACGCAGTATTTT	CASALGTGTDTQYF
TRBJ2-2	17	TRBV24-1	NA	NA	TGTGCCACCAAAGTCGAATGGGACACATTAGTCGGCGGGGAGCTGTTTTTT	CATKVEWDTLVGGELFF
TRBJ2-1	14	TRBV5-6	NA	NA	TGTGCCAGCAGCTTGGAACTAGGGCCCAATGAGCAGTTCTTC	CASSLELGPNEQFF
TRBJ2-2	12	TRBV12-3/TRBV12-4	NA	once	TGTGCCGGAAGGGGTGGAAGCGGGGAGCTGTTTTTT	CAGRGGSGELFF
TRBJ1-1	13	TRBV12-3/TRBV12-4	TRBD1	NA	TGTGCCAGCAGTTCACAGGGGCTGGAAAGGGCTTTCTTT	CASSSQGLERAFF
TRBJ2-1	12	TRBV7-9	NA	NA	TGTGCCAGCAGCTTAGCGAGGTCTGGGGGGATCTTC	CASSLARSGGIF
TRBJ2-7	14	TRBV28	NA	few	TGTGCCAGCAGTTTAATGGCGGATTCCTACGAGCAGTACTTC	CASSLMADSYEQYF
TRBJ2-3	12	TRBV7-2	NA	NA	TGTGCCAGCAGCTTGAGCGGGGATACGCAGTATTTT	CASSLSGDTQYF
TRBJ2-1	13	TRBV19	NA	NA	TGTGCCAGTAGTATAACGGGAGTTTTTGAGCAGTTCTTC	CASSITGVFEQFF
TRBJ2-2	16	TRBV27	NA	NA	TGTGCCAGCAGTAACCGAGGGCACACTAAAACCGGGGAGCTGTTTTTT	CASSNRGHTKTGELFF
TRBJ2-6	16	TRBV4-2	NA	NA	TGTGCCAGCAGCCAAGTGACTAGCTCTGGGGCCAACGTCCTGACTTTC	CASSQVTSSGANVLTF
TRBJ2-7	16	TRBV6-6	TRBD1	NA	TGTGCCAGCAGTTACGTTTCGGGACAGATGTCCTACGAGCAGTACTTC	CASSYVSGQMSYEQYF
TRBJ1-5	13	TRBV9	NA	NA	TGTGCCAGCAGCGTGGGAGACAATCAGCCCCAGCATTTT	CASSVGDNQPQHF
TRBJ2-1	16	TRBV3-1/TRBV3-2	NA	NA	TGTGCCAGCAGCCCACTTAGCGGCAGCCCCTACAATGAGCAGTTCTTC	CASSPLSGSPYNEQFF
TRBJ1-3	17	TRBV9	TRBD1	NA	TGTGCCAGCAGCGTGAGGACAGGGGCCCTCTCTGGAAACACCATATATTTT	CASSVRTGALSGNTIYF
TRBJ1-2	15	TRBV2	TRBD1	few	TGTGCCAGCAGAACCGGACAGGCTGCTGGCTATGGCTACACCTTC	CASRTGQAAGYGYTF
TRBJ2-3	16	TRBV7-3	TRBD2	NA	TGTGCCAGCAGCCCTAGCCTAGCGGGGGCCACAGATACGCAGTATTTT	CASSPSLAGATDTQYF
TRBJ1-1	13	TRBV7-9	NA	NA	TGTGCCAGCAGCTTAGCTCACAGGACTGAAGCTTTCTTT	CASSLAHRTEAFF
TRBJ1-4	18	TRBV10-3	TRBD1	NA	TGTGCCATCAGTGCGTCTGATACCTCACAGGGGGCCTTTGAAAAACTGTTTTTT	CAISASDTSQGAFEKLFF
TRBJ2-3	17	TRBV18	TRBD2	NA	TGTGCCAGCTCACCATTGGGACTAGCGGGAACTGCAGATACGCAGTATTTT	CASSPLGLAGTADTQYF
TRBJ2-1	15	TRBV7-3	TRBD2	NA	TGTGCCAGCAGCTTCGCAGCGGGGGGCTCCAATGAGCAGTTCTTC	CASSFAAGGSNEQFF
TRBJ2-1	13	TRBV12-3/TRBV12-4	NA	NA	TGTGCCAGCACCCTAGGTTCGGGGAATGAGCAGTTCTTC	CASTLGSGNEQFF
TRBJ1-3	14	TRBV7-3	NA	NA	TGTGCCAGCAGCTCCCAGGGAGGTGGAAACACCATATATTTT	CASSSQGGGNTIYF
TRBJ2-7	15	TRBV6-5	NA	NA	TGTGCCAGCAGTTATGGGGGGGCTTTCGACGGCGAGCAGTACTTC	CASSYGGAFDGEQYF